The entry that follows covers one T cell receptor beta chain sequence. Profiling relied on immunoSEQ multiplex PCR, and the TCRdb table lists in-frame clones only, not all of them. The repertoire holds roughly 240,000 clones, with 75% to 85% as singletons. Losses at the gene ends were 0 bases for V and 4 bases for J; bases not matched to a gene: 11. The length of the CDR3 is 17 residues. The germline gives CDR1 SGHAT, CDR2 FQNNGV. These data originate in a study of blood T cell repertoires in COVID-19. The chain has TRBV11-2 and TRBJ1-2; TRBD1 matches 7 bases. The TCR comes from a woman aged 45-60 years with acute COVID-19. Sequenced: PBMCs or T cells enriched from blood (not recorded which). Here the CDR3 reads CASSLDMSQGSFYGYTF. The CDR3 DNA reads TGTGCCAGCAGCTTAGATATGTCACAGGGGAGTTTCTATGGCTACACCTTC.